These 16 T cell receptor beta chains originate from one sample sequenced in a study of blood T cell repertoires in COVID-19. The data were produced by immunoSEQ multiplex PCR, yet TCRdb's version contains in-frame clones alone and is incomplete. The data contain some 43,000 clones, more than 65% of them singletons. The sequenced sample consisted of peripheral blood. The receptors stem from a woman aged 55-69 years with acute or convalescent COVID-19.

V and J are TRBV7-2 and TRBJ2-1; a possible D gene is TRBD1 (6 bases). This CDR3 contains 12 residues. The germline gives CDR1 SGHTA, CDR2 FQGNSA. V was cut by 5 bases and J by 11 bases, with 13 bases left in between. The CDR3 protein is CASSLGAAKQFF. The CDR3 coding sequence is TGTGCCAGCAGCCTGGGGGCAGCAAAGCAGTTCTTC.

The rearrangement uses TRBV30 and TRBJ2-5; perhaps TRBD1 as D (7 bases). The CDR3 is 15 residues long. Trimming took 4 bases from V and 5 from J, leaving 20 bases between them. Germline CDR1 is GTSNPN and CDR2 is SVGIG (reference sequence). DNA of the CDR3: TGTGCCTGGACGGCAACGACAGGGAGGAGGGAGACCCAGTACTTC. Encoded protein: CAWTATTGRRETQYF.

Of note for this clone: A read error may account for a junction end that differs from germline. J is TRBJ1-4 and V is TRBV5-5; maybe TRBD1 (6 bases). The CDR3 runs 17 residues. From germline, CDR1 is SGHKS and CDR2 YYEKEE (reference sequence). CDR3 DNA: TGTGTCAGCAGCTTGGCCGACAGGTCGACCGCGAATGAAAAACTGTTTTTT. It encodes CVSSLADRSTANEKLFF.

This chain uses TRBV6-1 with TRBJ2-7, with D tentatively TRBD2 (5 bases). Germline CDR1 reads MNHNS; CDR2 reads SASEGT. V lost 0 bases and J lost 6, with 15 bases in between. The CDR3 is 15 residues long. In DNA, the CDR3 is TGTGCCAGCAGTGAAGCGGATGGTCTAGCTGGCGAGCAGTACTTC. It codes for CASSEADGLAGEQYF.

CDR3 DNA sequence: TGTGCCAGCAGCCAAGTTCGGTCGGCAGGGGGCCGGGAGCAGTACTTC. It codes for CASSQVRSAGGREQYF. The V and J genes are TRBV3-1 (or the pseudogene TRBV3-2) and TRBJ2-7; TRBD1 matches 8 bases. Germline trimming cut 1 base from V and 7 bases from J; bases unmatched to any gene: 12. The germline gives CDR1 LGHDT, CDR2 YNNKEL (reference sequence). The CDR3 length is 16 residues.

The rearrangement links TRBV24-1 to TRBJ2-5, with 7 bases that match TRBD1. Looked up from germline, CDR1 is KGHDR and CDR2 is SFDVKD. CDR3 length equals 14 residues. The trim removed 4 bases at V and 2 bases at J, leaving 3 bases unmatched. Written as DNA, the CDR3 is TGTGCCACCAGTGAGACGGGACAGCAAGAGACCCAGTACTTC. As protein: CATSETGQQETQYF.

The V and J genes are TRBV7-2 and TRBJ1-2; D gene ambiguous. Per the germline V gene, CDR1 is SGHTA and CDR2 is FQGNSA. The CDR3 is made up of 14 amino acids. Trimming took 7 bases from V and 4 from J, leaving 16 bases between them. The DNA of the CDR3 is TGTGCCAGCACCCTTGTCCCACAGTTCTATGGCTACACCTTC. Translation: CASTLVPQFYGYTF.

The chain combines TRBV7-9 with TRBJ2-2; possible D gene TRBD1, 6 bases. In germline, CDR1 is SEHNR, CDR2 FQNEAQ (reference sequence). The length of the CDR3 is 14 residues. Trimming left V 1 base short and J 9 bases short, with 12 bases between. CDR3 amino acids: CASSLDRVTRELFF. CDR3 nucleotides: TGTGCCAGCAGCTTAGACAGGGTGACGAGGGAGCTGTTTTTT.

This sequence joins TRBV6-4 and TRBJ2-1, with D perhaps matching TRBD2 (5 bases). V dropped 0 bases and J dropped 0 bases, with 9 bases sitting between them. Germline V gives CDR1 MRHNA, CDR2 SNTAGT. This CDR3 is built from 16 residues. DNA of the CDR3: TGTGCCAGCAGTGACTCGGAAGGGAGCTCCTACAATGAGCAGTTCTTC. Protein product: CASSDSEGSSYNEQFF.

Remarks on this clone: Germline is not matched at one junction end, which may reflect a read error. The V call is TRBV4-1, the J call TRBJ2-7; TRBD1 matches at 9 bases. Looked up from germline, CDR1 is MGHRA and CDR2 is YSYEKL. The CDR3 is 14 residues long. CDR3 loop: CASSPNFQQGAVGF. CDR3 coding DNA: TGCGCCAGCAGCCCCAATTTTCAACAGGGGGCGGTCGGTTTC.

This clone showed up just a few times. This rearrangement joins TRBV7-2 to TRBJ1-4; D is ambiguous. The germline gives CDR1 SGHTA, CDR2 FQGNSA. The CDR3 is 13 amino acids. V shed 1 base and J shed 8 bases, with 8 bases lying between them. The DNA for the CDR3 is TGTGCCAGCAGCTTAGTCATGAGGGAAAAACTGTTTTTT. It translates to CASSLVMREKLFF.

This sequence joins TRBV6-5 and TRBJ1-6, with 8 bases matching TRBD1. CDR3 length: 15 amino acids. Germline-derived CDR1 and CDR2 are MNHEY and SVGAGI. Unmatched junction bases numbered 5, after V lost 6 bases and J lost 4 bases. CDR3 sequence: CASRDGTGYNSPLHF. Written as DNA, the CDR3 is TGTGCCAGCAGGGATGGGACAGGTTATAATTCACCCCTCCACTTT.

The V and J genes are TRBV10-1 and TRBJ1-2; tentatively, D is TRBD1 (6 bases). Germline V gene lookup returns CDR1 WNHNN and CDR2 SYGVQD (reference sequence). V lost 6 bases and J 8 bases, leaving 16 bases between the germline ends. CDR3 length: 13 residues. The chain's CDR3 is CASSADSLGGYTF. The CDR3, as DNA: TGCGCCAGCAGCGCGGACAGTCTAGGAGGCTACACCTTC.

The chain couples TRBV28 to TRBJ1-6, with D tentatively TRBD1 (5 bases). Germline lookup yields CDR1 MDHEN and CDR2 SYDVKM. V dropped 6 bases and J dropped 5 bases, with 5 bases sitting between them. CDR3 size: 12 residues. The DNA for the CDR3 is TGTGCCAGCAGGGACAATAATTCACCCCTCCACTTT. Amino acids: CASRDNNSPLHF.

This chain connects TRBV4-2 to TRBJ2-5; 11 nucleotides match TRBD2. Germline loops: CDR1 LGHNA, CDR2 YNFKEQ. The ends lost 3 bases at V and 1 base at J; junction bases unmatched: 1. The CDR3 loop spans 15 amino acids. This CDR3 is CASSHGTSGQETQYF. The DNA of the CDR3 is TGTGCCAGCAGCCACGGGACTAGCGGCCAAGAGACCCAGTACTTC.

The chain carries TRBV16 and TRBJ1-4; unclear D gene. This CDR3 region has 15 residues. From germline, CDR1 is KGHSY and CDR2 FQNENV. Trimming removed 2 bases from V and 6 bases from J, with 13 bases in between. CDR3 bases: TGTGCCAGCAGCCAACGAGGAGGGAGTGATGAAAAACTGTTTTTT. Its translation is CASSQRGGSDEKLFF.